This T cell receptor beta chain derives from a study of response to subunit inactivated influenza vaccine (dated by TCRdb to the late 2010s). Looking at the study overall: Deep quantitative profiling of the T cell receptor repertoire was used in the study to follow responses to a trivalent subunit inactivated influenza vaccine.

Receptor libraries were prepared by RT-PCR. Instrument on record: Illumina HiSeq 2500. Using fastp at Q25 and MiXCR, TCRdb reprocessed the public reads and kept productive beta chains. Entries are consolidated by CDR3 protein sequence, retaining the most common genes and DNA. Present in this sample are fewer than 600,000 distinct CDR3 sequences, 6% to 9% of which were seen just once. Less than 15% of the sample goes to the ten largest clones. Results and caveats for the whole study, not just this receptor: It was suggested by the authors that each seasonal influenza vaccination may recruit only a limited number of new T cells.

To note about this clonotype: Its antigen is not yet known. Base qualities were left out, and no much larger clone turns up one base away.

V and J lose 5 bases and 4 bases, and a span of 6 bases separates them. CDR1 and CDR2 (ENHRY, SYGVKD) derive from the germline V gene. The CDR3 goes from the cysteine to the phenylalanine over 12 residues. The kept DNA is CDR3 alone, 36 bases in frame from the first base. This sample comprised PBMCs from blood, obtained about 23 months after vaccination. This clonotype originated in a man aged 50 to 69 who received an inactivated influenza vaccine. Donor details come from another sample of the same person, matched by shared clones. The sequence is built from TRBV10-3 and TRBJ2-1, with no confident D gene call. CDR3 sequence: CAISSAYNEQFF. The sequenced DNA is TGTGCCATCAGTAGCGCTTACAATGAGCAGTTCTTC.